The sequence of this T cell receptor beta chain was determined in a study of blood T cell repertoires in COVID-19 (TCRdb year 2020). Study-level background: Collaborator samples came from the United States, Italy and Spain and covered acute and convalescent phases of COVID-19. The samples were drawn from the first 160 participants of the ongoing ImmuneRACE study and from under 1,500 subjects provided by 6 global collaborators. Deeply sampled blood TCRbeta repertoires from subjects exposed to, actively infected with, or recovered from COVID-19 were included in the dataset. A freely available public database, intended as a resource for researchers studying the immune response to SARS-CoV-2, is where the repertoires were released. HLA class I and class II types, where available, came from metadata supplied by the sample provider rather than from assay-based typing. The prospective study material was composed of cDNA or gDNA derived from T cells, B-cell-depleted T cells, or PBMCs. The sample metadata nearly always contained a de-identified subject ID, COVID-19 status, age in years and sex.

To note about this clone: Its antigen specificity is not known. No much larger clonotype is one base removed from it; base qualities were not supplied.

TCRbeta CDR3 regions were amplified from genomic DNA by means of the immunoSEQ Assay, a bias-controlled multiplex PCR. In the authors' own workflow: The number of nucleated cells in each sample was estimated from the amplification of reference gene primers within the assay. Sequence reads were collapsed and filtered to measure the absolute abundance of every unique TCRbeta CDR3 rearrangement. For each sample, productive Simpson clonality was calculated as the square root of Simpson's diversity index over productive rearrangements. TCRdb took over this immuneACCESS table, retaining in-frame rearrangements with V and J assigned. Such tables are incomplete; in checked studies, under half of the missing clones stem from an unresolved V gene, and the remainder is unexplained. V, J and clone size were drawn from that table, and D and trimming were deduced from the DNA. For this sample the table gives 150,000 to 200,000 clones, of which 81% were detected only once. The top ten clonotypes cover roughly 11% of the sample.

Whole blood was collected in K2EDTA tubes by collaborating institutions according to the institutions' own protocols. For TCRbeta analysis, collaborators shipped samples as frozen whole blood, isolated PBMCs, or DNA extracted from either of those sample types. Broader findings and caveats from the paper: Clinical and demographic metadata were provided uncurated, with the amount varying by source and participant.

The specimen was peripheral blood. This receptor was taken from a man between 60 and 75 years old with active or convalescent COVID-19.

The CDR3 here reads CASSLDTGFHAGELFF. The sequenced DNA is TGCGCCAGCAGCTTGGATACAGGGTTTCACGCCGGGGAGCTGTTTTTT. Recombination linked TRBV5-1 to TRBJ2-2, with a weak D call of TRBD1 (6 bases match). CDR1 and CDR2, per the germline V gene, are SGHRS and YFSETQ. From its cysteine to its phenylalanine, the CDR3 spans 16 amino acids. The only DNA kept is the CDR3, 48 bases in frame from the first base. The V and J ends are trimmed by 0 bases and 6 bases, leaving 15 bases between them.